The present entry profiles one T cell receptor beta chain with its context. What it binds is unknown. A read error may account for a junction end that differs from germline. This specimen comes from a study of CD8+CD57+ T cells in acquired aplastic anemia. Turning to the study itself: CD4+ and CD8+ cells, once sorted, gave DNA averaging about 3.4 ug. Roughly 11 million reads, on average, were obtained for CD4+ cells from healthy donors. The study, taken as a whole, reports: For CD8+ Simpson's diversity, patients and controls showed no significant difference.

Profiling that covered TCR beta VDJ and CDR3 relied on genomic DNA as its template. TCRdb reprocessed the reads with MiXCR, giving one entry per CDR3 protein. Among hundreds of thousands of distinct CDR3 sequences listed, about 70% were seen once. Germline V gene data show CDR1 as SGHTA and CDR2 as FQGNSA. The CDR3 sequence is 15 residues long. Input material: sorted CD4+, CD8+, or CD8+CD57+ T cells (not recorded which) from PBMCs. The TCR comes from a human donor in good health, serving as a control. The chain links TRBV7-2 to TRBJ1-6; possibly TRBD1 for D (6 bases). In nucleotides, the CDR3 is TGCGCCAGCAGCAAACTAGCGGGGGCGAGGAATGAGCAGCACTTT. This translates into CASSKLAGARNEQHF.